The clone carrying this TCR beta chain has only one observation. This specimen belongs to a study of blood T cell repertoires in COVID-19. The wider study: PBMCs, B-cell-depleted T cells, or T cells were the source of the cDNA or gDNA that made up the material.

In the original analysis: Nucleated cell number was recorded as an estimate derived from reference gene primer amplification. TCRdb's table, derived via immunoSEQ multiplex PCR, lists solely in-frame clones and lacks some. V, J and clone size reflect that table, while D and trimming were determined from the DNA. This table has some 250,000 clones, around 89% appearing once. Recruitment covered 25 or so US areas and drew participants whose ages spanned roughly 18 to 89 years. The CDR3 is 14 amino acids. J gave up 4 bases and V 4 bases, and 4 bases lay outside the gene matches. CDR1 is SGHNT and CDR2 is YYREEE in the germline V gene (reference sequence).

This chain connects TRBV5-4 to TRBJ2-7; 11 nucleotides match TRBD2. Sequencing input: PBMCs or T cells enriched from blood (not recorded which). The source is a middle-aged man who had recovered from COVID-19. The CDR3 DNA follows: TGTGCCAGCAGCGTGGGACTAGCGGCTTACGAGCAGTACTTC. Amino acids: CASSVGLAAYEQYF.